Below are 20 T cell receptor beta chains sequenced from a single sample in a study of blood T cell repertoires in COVID-19. Sequencing was performed with immunoSEQ multiplex PCR; in TCRdb, only in-frame clones are kept and a portion is missing. The sample has 160,000 or so clones, around 83% seen once. Sequenced: peripheral blood. The source of these receptors is a woman aged 45-65 years with acute or convalescent COVID-19.

The rearrangement joins TRBV4-1 to TRBJ2-1; possibly TRBD1 for D (6 bases). The CDR3 is 15 residues long. Trimming shortened V by 3 bases and J by 7 bases, and 16 bases separated the two germline ends. Germline V CDR1 and CDR2: MGHRA, YSYEKL. The CDR3 reads CASSQQQGIRNEQFF. As DNA, the CDR3 is TGCGCCAGCAGCCAGCAACAGGGAATAAGGAATGAGCAGTTCTTC.

This clone appeared a few times. The CDR3 spells CASSPGGTNTGELFF. Written as DNA, the CDR3 is TGTGCCAGCAGTCCGGGCGGGACGAACACCGGGGAGCTGTTTTTT. V is TRBV5-4 and J is TRBJ2-2; D perhaps matches TRBD2 (6 bases). The CDR3 is 15 amino acids. Trimming took 5 bases from V and 0 from J, leaving 11 bases between them. Per germline, CDR1 SGHNT and CDR2 YYREEE (reference sequence).

The chain joins TRBV2 to TRBJ1-1, with D perhaps matching TRBD1 (6 bases). CDR3 length equals 14 residues. CDR1 SNHLY and CDR2 FYNNEI come from the germline V gene. V lost 6 bases to trimming and J lost 1 base, with 12 bases between them. The CDR3 nucleotides are TGTGCCAGCAGAGCTGACAGGCAGAACACTGAAGCTTTCTTT. Amino acid sequence: CASRADRQNTEAFF.

This chain joins TRBV27 and TRBJ2-5; TRBD1 matches 9 bases. The CDR3 contains 13 residues. Per germline, CDR1 MNHEY and CDR2 SMNVEV (reference sequence). V shed 8 bases and J 3 bases; nucleotides not matched to a gene: 4. In nucleotides, the CDR3 is TGTGCCAGCCGGGACAGGGAAGAAGAGACCCAGTACTTC. It is translated as CASRDREEETQYF.

J is TRBJ2-1 and V is TRBV4-3; 11 positions agree with TRBD2. The CDR3 consists of 15 residues. Germline CDR1 reads LGHNA; CDR2 reads YSLEER. Trimming removed 1 base from V and 7 bases from J; junction bases left unmatched: 3. The CDR3: CASSQVLAGVNEQFF. CDR3 nucleotide sequence: TGCGCCAGCAGCCAAGTACTAGCGGGAGTGAATGAGCAGTTCTTC.

This clone appeared a few times. The chain recombines TRBV12-3 or TRBV12-4 with TRBJ2-2; TRBD2 is a possible D gene (5 bases). The CDR3 consists of 13 residues. V was trimmed by 8 bases and J by 3 bases, leaving 10 bases between them. The CDR3 loop reads CASGSSDTGELFF. DNA for the CDR3: TGTGCCAGCGGGAGTTCGGACACCGGGGAGCTGTTTTTT.

The chain links TRBV4-3 to TRBJ2-3; 9 nucleotides match TRBD2. CDR1 and CDR2 from the germline V gene are LGHNA and YSLEER. The CDR3 runs 15 residues. Trimming removed 0 bases from V and 4 bases from J; junction bases left unmatched: 2. The CDR3 loop is CASSQDGGGADTQYF. CDR3 nucleotides: TGCGCCAGCAGCCAAGATGGCGGGGGGGCAGATACGCAGTATTTT.

The rearrangement links TRBV6-5 to TRBJ2-5; 8 nucleotides match TRBD1. V lost 0 bases, J lost 4 bases, and 4 bases stayed unmatched. CDR3 length: 15 residues. The germline V gene has CDR1 MNHEY and CDR2 SVGAGI. The CDR3 loop reads CASSYSGTGSETQYF. CDR3 DNA: TGTGCCAGCAGTTACTCGGGGACAGGTTCAGAGACCCAGTACTTC.

This chain uses TRBV24-1 with TRBJ2-3, with D possibly matching TRBD1 (5 bases). Germline V gene lookup returns CDR1 KGHDR and CDR2 SFDVKD. Trimming stripped 8 bases from V and 0 bases from J, with 5 bases between. The CDR3 is made up of 12 amino acids. The CDR3 sequence is CATKGSTDTQYF. The CDR3, as DNA: TGTGCCACCAAGGGGAGCACAGATACGCAGTATTTT.

The genes are TRBV2 and TRBJ2-2; D gene uncertain. The CDR3 runs to 12 residues. Between the trimmed V and J ends, which lost 4 bases and 3 bases, there was a span of 3 bases. Germline V gene lookup returns CDR1 SNHLY and CDR2 FYNNEI. In DNA form, the CDR3 reads TGTGCCAGCAGTGCGGACACCGGGGAGCTGTTTTTT. Residues: CASSADTGELFF. The full variable domain, in which reference TRBV2 and TRBJ2-2 provide the parts outside the CDR3, is EPEVTQTPSHQVTQMGQEVILRCVPISNHLYFYWYRQILGQKVEFLVSFYNNEISEKSEIFDDQFSVERPDGSNFTLKIRSTKLEDSAMYFCASSADTGELFFGEGSRLTVL.

The J gene is TRBJ1-6, the V gene TRBV7-2; 7 nucleotides line up with TRBD1. The V gene's germline CDR1 is SGHTA and CDR2 FQGNSA. CDR3 length equals 15 residues. Losses at the gene ends were 5 bases for V and 3 bases for J; bases not matched to a gene: 4. CDR3: CASSKTGSYNSPLHF. In nucleotides, the CDR3 is TGTGCCAGCAGCAAGACAGGGAGCTATAATTCACCCCTCCACTTT.

The gene calls are TRBV10-1 and TRBJ2-3; 7 bases match TRBD1. V shed 2 bases and J 6 bases; nucleotides not matched to a gene: 2. CDR1 and CDR2 from the germline V gene are WNHNN and SYGVQD (reference sequence). The length of the CDR3 is 13 residues. CDR3 sequence (DNA): TGCGCCAGCAGTGAGAAGGGGGCGGATACGCAGTATTTT. This translates into CASSEKGADTQYF.

This clone was seen just once. This sequence joins TRBV3-1 (or the pseudogene TRBV3-2) and TRBJ2-1, with a weak D call TRBD2 (6 bases). Trimming removed 0 bases from V and 4 bases from J, with 13 bases in between. Germline V CDR1 and CDR2: LGHDT, YNNKEL (reference sequence). The CDR3 has 16 residues. In DNA form, the CDR3 reads TGTGCCAGCAGCCAAGAGGGAGCGGGCCTGTACAATGAGCAGTTCTTC. This sequence encodes CASSQEGAGLYNEQFF.

This chain links TRBV18 with TRBJ2-3; a possible D gene is TRBD2 (6 bases). There are 16 residues in the CDR3. CDR1 KGHSH and CDR2 LQKENI come from the germline V gene. V was shortened by 2 bases and J by 0 bases, with 12 bases between the two germline ends. The CDR3 DNA reads TGTGCCAGCTCACCATTGGCGGGGTCTAGCACAGATACGCAGTATTTT. Encoded protein: CASSPLAGSSTDTQYF.

The chain is built from TRBV9 and TRBJ2-7, with TRBD1 identical over 7 bases. J was trimmed by 12 bases and V by 4 bases; bases with no gene match: 13. The germline CDR1 and CDR2 sequences are SGDLS and YYNGEE. This CDR3 is 13 amino acids long. CDR3 loop: CASSQQPRDSLYF. CDR3 bases: TGTGCCAGCAGCCAGCAACCCCGGGACAGCTTGTACTTC.

The chain joins TRBV28 to TRBJ2-7; TRBD2 agrees at 10 bases. V was pared by 5 bases and J by 4 bases, with 5 bases of the junction left unmatched. Germline V gene sequence: CDR1 MDHEN, CDR2 SYDVKM. The CDR3 extends over 14 amino acids. This CDR3 reads CASSLAGEIYEQYF. The CDR3 DNA reads TGTGCCAGCAGTCTAGCGGGAGAGATTTACGAGCAGTACTTC.

The chain has TRBV27 and TRBJ2-1, with D uncertain. The CDR3 extends over 14 amino acids. V was shortened by 5 bases and J by 2 bases, with 10 bases between the two germline ends. Germline CDR1 MNHEY, CDR2 SMNVEV (reference sequence). The CDR3 DNA follows: TGTGCCAGCAGTCCCCCCCCGGCCTACAATGAGCAGTTCTTC. Its protein is CASSPPPAYNEQFF.

This clone was recorded only once. The V gene is TRBV7-7, the J gene TRBJ2-1, with 11 bases aligning to TRBD2. The CDR3 is made up of 14 amino acids. V trimming: 3 bases; J trimming: 8 bases; junction bases outside the gene matches: 3. Germline lookup yields CDR1 SSHAT and CDR2 FNYEAQ (reference sequence). CDR3 in amino acids: CASSFSGGEDEQFF. In DNA, the CDR3 is TGTGCCAGCAGCTTTAGCGGGGGGGAGGATGAGCAGTTCTTC.

The chain links TRBV23-1 to TRBJ1-2; D gene unclear. TRBV23-1 qualifies as an ORF whose function is uncertain. Trimming shortened V by 4 bases and J by 0 bases, and 18 bases separated the two germline ends. The CDR3 sequence is 17 residues long. The CDR3: CASSRAGIKWTNYGYTF. The CDR3 coding sequence is TGCGCCAGCAGTCGGGCGGGTATAAAATGGACTAACTATGGCTACACCTTC.

J is TRBJ2-3 and V is TRBV29-1, with a tentative D call TRBD2 (5 bases). V lost 1 base, J lost 6 bases, and 11 bases lay in between. Germline V gene data show CDR1 as SQVTM and CDR2 as ANQGSEA. The CDR3 runs to 13 residues. The CDR3 sequence is CSVEVSSSDTQYF. CDR3 bases: TGCAGCGTTGAAGTTTCTAGCTCCGATACGCAGTATTTT.